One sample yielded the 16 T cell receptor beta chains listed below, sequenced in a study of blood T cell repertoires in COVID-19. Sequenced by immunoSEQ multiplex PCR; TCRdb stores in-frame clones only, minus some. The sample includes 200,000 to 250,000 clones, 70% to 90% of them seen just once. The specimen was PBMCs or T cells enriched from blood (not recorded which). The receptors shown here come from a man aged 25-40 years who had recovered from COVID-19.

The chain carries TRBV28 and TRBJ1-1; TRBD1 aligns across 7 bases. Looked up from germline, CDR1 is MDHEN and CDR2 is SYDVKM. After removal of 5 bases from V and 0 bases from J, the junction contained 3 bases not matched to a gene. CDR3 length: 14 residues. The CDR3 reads CASSNRGMNTEAFF. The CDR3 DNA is TGTGCCAGCAGTAACAGGGGCATGAACACTGAAGCTTTCTTT.

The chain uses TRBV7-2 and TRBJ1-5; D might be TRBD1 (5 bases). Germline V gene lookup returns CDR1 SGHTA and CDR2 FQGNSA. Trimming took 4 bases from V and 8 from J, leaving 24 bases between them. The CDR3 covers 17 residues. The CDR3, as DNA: TGTGCCAGCAGCTACGAAACCCGGTCGGGGGTAAAGGAGCCCCAGCATTTT. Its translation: CASSYETRSGVKEPQHF.

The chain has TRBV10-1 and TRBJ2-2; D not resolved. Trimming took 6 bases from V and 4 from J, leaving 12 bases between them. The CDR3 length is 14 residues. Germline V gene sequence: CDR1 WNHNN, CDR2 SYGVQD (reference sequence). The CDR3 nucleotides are TGCGCCAGCAGGGGTGGGCCTGCCACCGGGGAGCTGTTTTTT. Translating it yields CASRGGPATGELFF.

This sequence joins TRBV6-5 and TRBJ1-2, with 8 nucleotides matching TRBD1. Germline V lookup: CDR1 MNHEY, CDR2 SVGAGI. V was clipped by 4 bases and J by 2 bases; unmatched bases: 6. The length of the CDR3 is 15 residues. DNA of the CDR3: TGTGCCAGCAGTTCAGGGGGCGCGGAAAACTATGGCTACACCTTC. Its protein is CASSSGGAENYGYTF.

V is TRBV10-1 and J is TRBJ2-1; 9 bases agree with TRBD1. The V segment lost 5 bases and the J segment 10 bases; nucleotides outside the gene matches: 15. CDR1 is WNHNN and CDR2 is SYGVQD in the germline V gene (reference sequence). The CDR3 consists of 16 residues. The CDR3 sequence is CASSYLRDRGIGEQFF. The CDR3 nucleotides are TGCGCCAGCAGTTACCTCCGTGACAGGGGGATTGGGGAGCAGTTCTTC.

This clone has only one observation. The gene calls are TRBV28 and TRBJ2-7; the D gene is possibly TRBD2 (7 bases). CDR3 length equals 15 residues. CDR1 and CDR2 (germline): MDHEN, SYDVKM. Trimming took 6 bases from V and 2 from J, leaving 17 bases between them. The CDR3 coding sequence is TGTGCCAGCAGCCAAGGGGGGGGCCGTCCCTACGAGCAGTACTTC. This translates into CASSQGGGRPYEQYF.

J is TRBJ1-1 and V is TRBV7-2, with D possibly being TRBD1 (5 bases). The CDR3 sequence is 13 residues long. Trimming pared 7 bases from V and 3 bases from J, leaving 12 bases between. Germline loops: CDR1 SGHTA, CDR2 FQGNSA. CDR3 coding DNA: TGTGCCAGCACCCCGCGCAGGGACACTGAAGCTTTCTTT. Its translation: CASTPRRDTEAFF.

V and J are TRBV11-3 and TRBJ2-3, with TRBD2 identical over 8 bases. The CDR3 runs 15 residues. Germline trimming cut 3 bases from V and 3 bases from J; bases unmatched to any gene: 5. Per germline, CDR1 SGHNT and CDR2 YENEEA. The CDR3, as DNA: TGTGCCAGCAGCTTGAGCGGGAGTCTTACAGATACGCAGTATTTT. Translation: CASSLSGSLTDTQYF.

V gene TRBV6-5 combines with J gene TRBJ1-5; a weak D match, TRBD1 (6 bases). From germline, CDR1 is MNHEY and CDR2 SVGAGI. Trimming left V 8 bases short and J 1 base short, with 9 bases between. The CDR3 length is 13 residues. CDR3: CASSGESNQPQHF. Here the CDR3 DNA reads TGTGCCAGCTCAGGGGAGAGCAATCAGCCCCAGCATTTT.

CDR3: CASSHGGDTYEQYF. The DNA of the CDR3 is TGTGCCAGCAGCCACGGTGGGGACACCTACGAGCAGTACTTC. The chain carries TRBV28 and TRBJ2-7, with D maybe TRBD1 (6 bases). The CDR3 contains 14 residues. Trimming took off 6 bases at V and 2 bases at J, with 14 bases between the two ends. Germline V gives CDR1 MDHEN, CDR2 SYDVKM.

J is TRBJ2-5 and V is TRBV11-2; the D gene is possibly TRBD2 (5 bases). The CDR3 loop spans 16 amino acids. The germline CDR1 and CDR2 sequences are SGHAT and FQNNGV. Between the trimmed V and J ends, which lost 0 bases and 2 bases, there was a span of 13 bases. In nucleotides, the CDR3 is TGTGCCAGCAGCTTAGATCCCACCGGACTTCAAGAGACCCAGTACTTC. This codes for CASSLDPTGLQETQYF.

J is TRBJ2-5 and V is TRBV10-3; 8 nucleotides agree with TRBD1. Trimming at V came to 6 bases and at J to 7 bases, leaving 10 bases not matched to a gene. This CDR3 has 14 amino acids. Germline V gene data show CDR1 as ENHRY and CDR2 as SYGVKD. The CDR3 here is CAISVGTGGWTQYF. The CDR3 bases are TGTGCCATCAGCGTCGGGACAGGTGGTTGGACCCAGTACTTC.

CDR3 DNA sequence: TGTGCCACCAGGCCGACAGGGTATGAAAAACTGTTTTTT. Its translation: CATRPTGYEKLFF. The rearrangement links TRBV15 to TRBJ1-4; 7 bases map to TRBD1. With 6 bases clipped from V and 6 bases from J, the junction kept 4 bases outside the gene matches. CDR3 size: 13 residues. Germline V lookup: CDR1 LNHNV, CDR2 YYDKDF (reference sequence). The full variable domain, its missing parts supplied by reference TRBV15 and TRBJ1-4, is DAMVIQNPRYQVTQFGKPVTLSCSQTLNHNVMYWYQQKSSQAPKLLFHYYDKDFNNEADTPDNFQSRRPNTSFCFLDIRSPGLGDTAMYLCATRPTGYEKLFFGSGTQLSVL.

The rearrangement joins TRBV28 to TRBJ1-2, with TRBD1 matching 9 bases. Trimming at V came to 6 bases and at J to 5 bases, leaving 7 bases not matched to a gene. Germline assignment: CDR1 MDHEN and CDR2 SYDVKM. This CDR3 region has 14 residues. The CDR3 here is CASRYRDRAYGYTF. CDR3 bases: TGTGCCAGCAGATACCGGGACAGGGCATATGGCTACACCTTC.

As DNA, the CDR3 is TGTGCCAGCCGACTCTCAAACTACGAGCAGTACTTC. It encodes CASRLSNYEQYF. The chain is built from TRBV28 and TRBJ2-7; D uncertain. The length of the CDR3 is 12 residues. V lost 8 bases to trimming and J lost 3 bases, with 11 bases between them. Per germline, CDR1 MDHEN and CDR2 SYDVKM.

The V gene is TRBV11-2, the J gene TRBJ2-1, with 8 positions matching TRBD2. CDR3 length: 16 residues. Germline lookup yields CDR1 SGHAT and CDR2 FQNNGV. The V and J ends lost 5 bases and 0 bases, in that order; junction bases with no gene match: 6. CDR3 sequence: CASSQRERGSYNEQFF. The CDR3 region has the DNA TGTGCCAGCAGCCAGCGGGAGAGGGGCTCCTACAATGAGCAGTTCTTC.